This note documents a single T cell receptor (beta chain) sequence. The antigen is unknown. The repertoire was sequenced with immunoSEQ multiplex PCR; TCRdb's copy has only in-frame clones and lacks some. The sample records 220,000 or so clones, approximately 88% being singletons. This CDR3 has 15 residues. Trimming cost V 0 bases and J 3 bases, with 12 bases left between them. The germline gives CDR1 SGHTA, CDR2 FQGNSA. This specimen belongs to a study of cytomegalovirus exposure and HLA in healthy donors. Study in general: A later analysis reported the approximately 120 validation repertoires used the same platform as the approximately 670 first-cohort repertoires. Notes on the study in general: It was approximately 150 TCR beta chains that were listed as cytomegalovirus-associated. Reported results showed that the classifier diagnosed cytomegalovirus status with high specificity and sensitivity. Despite most TCR sequences being rare, some public TCRs occurred in many donors.

Sequencing input: PBMCs. The genes are TRBV7-2 and TRBJ2-7; weak D call: TRBD2 (5 bases). The TCR comes from a woman under 40 in good health and CMV-seropositive. The CDR3 loop is CASSLAHDGGYEQYF. The CDR3 region has the DNA TGTGCCAGCAGCTTAGCGCATGATGGAGGCTACGAGCAGTACTTC. Filled out from reference TRBV7-2 and TRBJ2-7, the complete variable domain reads GAGVSQSPSNKVTEKGKDVELRCDPISGHTALYWYRQSLGQGLEFLIYFQGNSAPDKSGLPSDRFSAERTGGSVSTLTIQRTQQEDSAVYLCASSLAHDGGYEQYFGPGTRLTVT.